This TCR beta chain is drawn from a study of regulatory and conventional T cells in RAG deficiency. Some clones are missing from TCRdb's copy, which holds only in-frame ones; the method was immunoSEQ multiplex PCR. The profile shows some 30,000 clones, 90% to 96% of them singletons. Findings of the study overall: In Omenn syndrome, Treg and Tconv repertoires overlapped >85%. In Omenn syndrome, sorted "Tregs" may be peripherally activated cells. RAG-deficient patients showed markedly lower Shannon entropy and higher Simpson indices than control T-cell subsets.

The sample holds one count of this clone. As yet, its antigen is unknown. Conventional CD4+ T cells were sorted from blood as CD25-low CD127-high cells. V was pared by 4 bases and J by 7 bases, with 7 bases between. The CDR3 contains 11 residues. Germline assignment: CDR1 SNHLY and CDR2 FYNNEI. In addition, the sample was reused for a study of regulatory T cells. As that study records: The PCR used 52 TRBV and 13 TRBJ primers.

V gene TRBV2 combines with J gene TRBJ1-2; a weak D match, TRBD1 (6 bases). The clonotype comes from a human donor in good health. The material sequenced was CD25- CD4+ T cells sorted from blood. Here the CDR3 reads CASSVGGGYTF. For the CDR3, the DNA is TGTGCCAGCAGTGTAGGGGGTGGCTACACCTTC.